These 12 T cell receptor beta chains came from one sample sequenced in a study of PD-L1 blockade in urothelial cancer. Specified time point: peripheral blood 6 weeks after treatment start. Sequencing was performed with immunoSEQ multiplex PCR; in TCRdb, only in-frame clones are kept and a portion is missing. This table holds about 120,000 clones, around 89% found once. This sample comprised PBMCs, obtained around atezolizumab (anti-PD-L1) treatment. The origin of the receptors is a man between 60 and 75 years old with urothelial cancer.

The chain combines TRBV25-1 with TRBJ1-2; D gene ambiguous. The germline V gene has CDR1 MGHDK and CDR2 SYGVNS. CDR3 length equals 15 residues. The V and J ends lost 6 bases and 3 bases respectively, with 17 bases between them. The CDR3 bases are TGTGCCAGCAGAGGACTAAGGACGGACTACTATGGCTACACCTTC. This encodes CASRGLRTDYYGYTF.

The V gene is TRBV7-9, the J gene TRBJ2-1; 7 bases agree with TRBD1. The CDR3 is 16 residues long. CDR1 and CDR2 from the germline V gene are SEHNR and FQNEAQ (reference sequence). V lost 6 bases, J lost 3 bases, and 11 bases stayed unmatched. The CDR3 DNA reads TGTGCCAGCAGGAAGGGGGCAGGGGGTGTCTACAATGAGCAGTTCTTC. This sequence encodes CASRKGAGGVYNEQFF.

This sequence joins TRBV4-2 and TRBJ2-1; TRBD2 matches at 9 bases. CDR1 LGHNA and CDR2 YNFKEQ come from the germline V gene. V trimming: 0 bases; J trimming: 4 bases; junction bases outside the gene matches: 7. The length of the CDR3 is 17 residues. This CDR3 is CASSQESGTSIYNEQFF. In DNA, the CDR3 is TGTGCCAGCAGCCAAGAGAGCGGGACTAGCATTTACAATGAGCAGTTCTTC.

The chain couples TRBV14 to TRBJ2-2, with D perhaps matching TRBD1 (6 bases). Trimming cost V 0 bases and J 5 bases, with 10 bases left between them. The CDR3 sequence is 15 residues long. Germline values: CDR1 SGHDN, CDR2 FVKESK. The CDR3 spells CASSQDQGITGELFF. CDR3 DNA: TGTGCCAGCAGCCAAGACCAGGGGATTACCGGGGAGCTGTTTTTT.

V gene TRBV6-5 combines with J gene TRBJ1-3; no reliable D call. The CDR3 has 15 residues. The ends were cut back, 6 bases at V and 0 bases at J, with 12 bases in the middle. The germline gives CDR1 MNHEY, CDR2 SVGAGI. The CDR3 nucleotides read TGTGCCAGCAGACGAGAACAGAGCTCTGGAAACACCATATATTTT. It specifies CASRREQSSGNTIYF.

The rearrangement joins TRBV27 to TRBJ2-1, with TRBD2 identical over 12 bases. The CDR3 is made up of 16 amino acids. J lost 8 bases, V lost 1 base, and 6 bases had no gene match. Germline V gene lookup returns CDR1 MNHEY and CDR2 SMNVEV (reference sequence). CDR3 region: CASSLWASGGGDEQFF. The CDR3 DNA reads TGTGCCAGCAGTTTATGGGCTAGCGGGGGGGGAGATGAGCAGTTCTTC.

The rearrangement joins TRBV2 to TRBJ1-3; D uncertain. V shed 1 base and J shed 2 bases, with 6 bases lying between them. CDR1 SNHLY and CDR2 FYNNEI come from the germline V gene. The CDR3 extends over 14 amino acids. The CDR3, as DNA: TGTGCCAGCAGTGAAGGTAATCCTGGAAACACCATATATTTT. Encoded protein: CASSEGNPGNTIYF.

The chain carries TRBV7-9 and TRBJ2-7, with D uncertain. Germline CDR1 is SEHNR and CDR2 is FQNEAQ (reference sequence). The ends were cut back, 1 base at V and 0 bases at J, with 4 bases in the middle. The CDR3 extends over 13 amino acids. CDR3 DNA: TGTGCCAGCAGCTTAGGGCTCTCCTACGAGCAGTACTTC. It specifies CASSLGLSYEQYF. Supplemented by reference TRBV7-9 and TRBJ2-7, the full variable domain reads DTGVSQNPRHKITKRGQNVTFRCDPISEHNRLYWYRQTLGQGPEFLTYFQNEAQLEKSRLLSDRFSAERPKGSFSTLEIQRTEQGDSAMYLCASSLGLSYEQYFGPGTRLTVT.

The chain is built from TRBV5-1 and TRBJ2-7; D possibly corresponds to TRBD2 (6 bases). V was pared by 0 bases and J by 7 bases, with 23 bases between. The CDR3 contains 17 residues. Per germline, CDR1 SGHRS and CDR2 YFSETQ. CDR3 sequence reads: CASSLGISGPPGEEQYF. In nucleotides, the CDR3 is TGCGCCAGCAGCTTGGGAATCTCCGGGCCACCGGGAGAAGAGCAGTACTTC.

The chain couples TRBV5-4 to TRBJ2-7; possible D gene TRBD2, 6 bases. Germline loops: CDR1 SGHNT, CDR2 YYREEE (reference sequence). Trimming stripped 2 bases from V and 7 bases from J, with 19 bases between. This CDR3 has 15 residues. The CDR3 sequence is CASSFAGPLTGEQYF. CDR3 sequence (DNA): TGTGCCAGCAGCTTCGCGGGACCCCTAACGGGGGAGCAGTACTTC.

This chain joins TRBV11-2 and TRBJ2-5; 10 nucleotides align to TRBD2. CDR1 is SGHAT, CDR2 FQNNGV, per germline. The trim removed 5 bases at V and 4 bases at J, leaving 19 bases unmatched. This CDR3 contains 19 residues. CDR3 sequence: CASSPRSGLAGVPGETQYF. As DNA, the CDR3 is TGTGCCAGCAGCCCCCGATCTGGCCTAGCGGGAGTCCCAGGAGAGACCCAGTACTTC.

The gene calls are TRBV28 and TRBJ2-3, with TRBD2 as a possible D gene (5 bases). V lost 4 bases to trimming and J lost 3 bases, with 8 bases between them. The CDR3 has 13 amino acids. Looked up from germline, CDR1 is MDHEN and CDR2 is SYDVKM. DNA for the CDR3: TGTGCCAGCAGTTCCGAGCGGACAGATACGCAGTATTTT. This gives the protein CASSSERTDTQYF. Variable domain in full (rest from reference TRBV28 and TRBJ2-3): DVKVTQSSRYLVKRTGEKVFLECVQDMDHENMFWYRQDPGLGLRLIYFSYDVKMKEKGDIPEGYSVSREKKERFSLILESASTNQTSMYLCASSSERTDTQYFGPGTRLTVL.